The text below deals with one TCR beta chain. These data belong to a study of blood T cell repertoires in COVID-19. Whole-study context: Symptom resolution, clearance, or two negative PCRs marked the recovered donors of Cohort 3.

The repertoire was sequenced with immunoSEQ multiplex PCR; TCRdb's copy has only in-frame clones and lacks some. The sample holds 150,000 to 200,000 clones; around three quarters are singletons and the top ten take roughly 19%. The study recruited people aged about 18 to 90 years across approximately 23 US areas. From germline, CDR1 is LGHNA and CDR2 YNFKEQ. The J segment lost 2 bases and the V segment lost 4 bases, leaving 6 bases of the junction unmatched. This CDR3 is built from 15 residues. This chain links TRBV4-2 with TRBJ2-5, with 8 bases that match TRBD1. The source of this sequence is a woman in her 70s in a cohort exposed to, infected with or recovered from COVID-19 (not recorded which). The sequencing sample was made of PBMCs or T cells enriched from blood (not recorded which). The CDR3 spells CASSPSGGRQETQYF. The DNA of the CDR3 is TGTGCCAGCAGCCCCTCAGGGGGCAGGCAAGAGACCCAGTACTTC.